Sequencing of this TCR beta chain was carried out in a study of blood T cell repertoires in COVID-19. Study-level information: From T cells, B-cell-depleted T cells, or PBMCs came the material, which was cDNA or gDNA.

The V and J ends lost 7 bases and 9 bases, in that order; junction bases with no gene match: 6. The germline V gene encodes CDR1 SGHTA and CDR2 FQGNSA. The CDR3 extends over 14 amino acids. Repertoires were generated with immunoSEQ multiplex PCR, while TCRdb's copy carries only in-frame clones and drops some. The table shows over 110,000 clones, with about 87% occurring only once. The specimen was peripheral blood. This TCR was sampled from a human donor in a cohort sampled during active COVID-19. This chain joins TRBV7-2 and TRBJ1-6, with 10 bases aligning to TRBD1. In DNA, the CDR3 is TGTGCCAGCACCCGTGACAGGGGGCTTTCACCCCTCCACTTT. Translation: CASTRDRGLSPLHF.